This T cell receptor (beta chain) was recorded in a study of blood T cells in healthy people across ages. At the level of the study: Capture by template switching was about one barcoded beta molecule per two T cells. Study findings and constraints: The fall in TCR beta diversity per million T cells was roughly linear with age. Any changes in expanded clonotypes were possibly confounded, as donor CMV status remained unknown.

For the second PCR, which ran for about 7 to 11 cycles, a sample-barcoded 5' primer and a J-beta primer mix were used. From the 5' RACE reads, TCRdb called clonotypes with MiXCR, one entry per CDR3 protein. The data hold 1.5 million to 2 million distinct CDR3 sequences, with roughly 30% observed a single time. A remark on this clonotype: The antigen is unknown.

V lost 2 bases and J 3 bases, leaving 12 bases between the germline ends. The CDR3 is made up of 15 amino acids. In germline, CDR1 is SGHRS, CDR2 YFSETQ. Sample: blood. The rearrangement uses TRBV5-1 and TRBJ2-1; D gene unclear. The origin of this receptor is a woman aged 25 to 39 in good health. CDR3: CASSLYSPDYNEQFF. The CDR3 DNA reads as TGCGCCAGCAGCTTATACTCGCCTGACTACAATGAGCAGTTCTTC.